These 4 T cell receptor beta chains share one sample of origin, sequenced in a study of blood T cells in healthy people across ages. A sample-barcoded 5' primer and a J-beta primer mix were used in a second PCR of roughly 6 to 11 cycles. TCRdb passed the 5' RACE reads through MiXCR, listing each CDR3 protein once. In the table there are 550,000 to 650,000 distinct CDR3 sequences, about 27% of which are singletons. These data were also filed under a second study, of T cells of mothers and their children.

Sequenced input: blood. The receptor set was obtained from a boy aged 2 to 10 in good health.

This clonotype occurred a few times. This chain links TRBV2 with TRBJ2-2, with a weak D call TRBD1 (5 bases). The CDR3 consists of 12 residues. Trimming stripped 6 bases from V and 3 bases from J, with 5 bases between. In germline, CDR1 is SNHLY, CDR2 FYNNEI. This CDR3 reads CASRTDTGELFF. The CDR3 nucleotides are TGTGCCAGCAGGACAGACACCGGGGAGCTGTTTTTT.

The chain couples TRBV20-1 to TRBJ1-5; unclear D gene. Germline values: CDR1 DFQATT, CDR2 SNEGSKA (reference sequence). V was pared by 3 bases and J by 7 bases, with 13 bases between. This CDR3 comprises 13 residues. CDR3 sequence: CSARPEGFQPQHF. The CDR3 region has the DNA TGCAGTGCTAGGCCCGAAGGATTCCAGCCCCAGCATTTT.

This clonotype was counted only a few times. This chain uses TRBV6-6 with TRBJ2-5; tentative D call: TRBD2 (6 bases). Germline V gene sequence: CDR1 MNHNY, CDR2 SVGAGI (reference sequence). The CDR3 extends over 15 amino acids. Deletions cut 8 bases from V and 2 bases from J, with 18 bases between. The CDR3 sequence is CASPDLRDLQETQYF. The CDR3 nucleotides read TGTGCCAGCCCCGACCTGCGGGACCTGCAAGAGACCCAGTACTTC.

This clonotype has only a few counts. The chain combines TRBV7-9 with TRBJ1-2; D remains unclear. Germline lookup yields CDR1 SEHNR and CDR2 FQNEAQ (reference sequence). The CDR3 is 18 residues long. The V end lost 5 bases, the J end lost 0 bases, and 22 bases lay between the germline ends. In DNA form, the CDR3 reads TGTGCCAGCAGCCTCGACCCCTCGAGCAACTTACCTAACTATGGCTACACCTTC. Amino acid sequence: CASSLDPSSNLPNYGYTF.